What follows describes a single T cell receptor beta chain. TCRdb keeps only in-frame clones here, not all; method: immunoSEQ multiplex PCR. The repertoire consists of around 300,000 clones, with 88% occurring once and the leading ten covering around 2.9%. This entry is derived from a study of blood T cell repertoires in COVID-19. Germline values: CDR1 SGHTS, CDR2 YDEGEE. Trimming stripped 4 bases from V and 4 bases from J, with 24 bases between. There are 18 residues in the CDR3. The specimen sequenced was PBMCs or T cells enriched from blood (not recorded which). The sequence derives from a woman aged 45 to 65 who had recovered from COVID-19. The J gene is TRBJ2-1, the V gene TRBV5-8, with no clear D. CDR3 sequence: CASSESPFMSASYNEQFF. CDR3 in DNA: TGTGCCAGCAGCGAGTCGCCCTTTATGTCCGCTAGTTACAATGAGCAGTTCTTC. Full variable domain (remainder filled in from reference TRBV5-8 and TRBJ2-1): EAGVTQSPTHLIKTRGQQATLRCSPISGHTSVYWYQQALGLGLQFLLWYDEGEERNRGNFPPRFSGRQFPNYSSELNVNALELEDSALYLCASSESPFMSASYNEQFFGPGTRLTVL.